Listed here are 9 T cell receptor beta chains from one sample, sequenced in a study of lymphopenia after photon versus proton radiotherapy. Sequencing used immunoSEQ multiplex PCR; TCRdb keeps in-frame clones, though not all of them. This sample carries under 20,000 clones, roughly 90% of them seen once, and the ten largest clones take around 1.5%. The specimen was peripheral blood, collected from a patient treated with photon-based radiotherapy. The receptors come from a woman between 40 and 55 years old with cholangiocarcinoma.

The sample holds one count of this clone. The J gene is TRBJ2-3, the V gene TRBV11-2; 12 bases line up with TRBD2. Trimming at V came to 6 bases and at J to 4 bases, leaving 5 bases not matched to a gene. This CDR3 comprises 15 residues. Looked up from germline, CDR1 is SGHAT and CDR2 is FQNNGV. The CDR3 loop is CASSLLAGGSDTQYF. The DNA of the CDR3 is TGTGCCAGCAGTCTTCTAGCGGGGGGGTCAGATACGCAGTATTTT.

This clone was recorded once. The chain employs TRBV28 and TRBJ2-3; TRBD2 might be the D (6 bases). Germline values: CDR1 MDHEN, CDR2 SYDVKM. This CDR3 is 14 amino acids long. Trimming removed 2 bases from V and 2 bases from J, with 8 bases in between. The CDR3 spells CASSLPSVTDTQYF. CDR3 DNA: TGTGCCAGCAGTTTACCTAGCGTCACAGATACGCAGTATTTT.

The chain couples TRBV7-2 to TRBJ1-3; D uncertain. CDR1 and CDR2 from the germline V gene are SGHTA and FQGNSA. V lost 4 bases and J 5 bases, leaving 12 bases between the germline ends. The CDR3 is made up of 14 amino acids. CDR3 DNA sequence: TGTGCCAGCAGCTACGGGCCGAATCGAAACACCATATATTTT. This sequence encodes CASSYGPNRNTIYF.

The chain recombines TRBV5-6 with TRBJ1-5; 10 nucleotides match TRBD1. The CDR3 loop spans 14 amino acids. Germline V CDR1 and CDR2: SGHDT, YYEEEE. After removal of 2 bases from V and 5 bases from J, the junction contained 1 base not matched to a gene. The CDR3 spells CASSFGTGDQPQHF. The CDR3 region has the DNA TGTGCCAGCAGCTTCGGGACAGGGGATCAGCCCCAGCATTTT.

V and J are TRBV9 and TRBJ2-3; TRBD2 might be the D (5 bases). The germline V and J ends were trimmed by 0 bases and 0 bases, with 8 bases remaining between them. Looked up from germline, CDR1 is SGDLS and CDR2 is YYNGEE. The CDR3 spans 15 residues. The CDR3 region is CASSVGTHSTDTQYF. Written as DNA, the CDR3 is TGTGCCAGCAGCGTAGGGACTCATAGCACAGATACGCAGTATTTT.

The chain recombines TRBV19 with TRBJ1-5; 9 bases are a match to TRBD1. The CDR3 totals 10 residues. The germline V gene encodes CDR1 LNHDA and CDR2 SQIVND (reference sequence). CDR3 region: CVGTGQPQHF. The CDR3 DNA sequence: TGTGTCGGGACAGGGCAGCCCCAGCATTTT.

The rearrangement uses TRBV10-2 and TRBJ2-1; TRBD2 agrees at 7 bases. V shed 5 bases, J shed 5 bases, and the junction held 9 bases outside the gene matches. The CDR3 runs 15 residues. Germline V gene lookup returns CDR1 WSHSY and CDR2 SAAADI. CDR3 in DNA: TGCGCCAGCAGTCCGGGACTACCAGGGCACAATGAGCAGTTCTTC. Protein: CASSPGLPGHNEQFF.

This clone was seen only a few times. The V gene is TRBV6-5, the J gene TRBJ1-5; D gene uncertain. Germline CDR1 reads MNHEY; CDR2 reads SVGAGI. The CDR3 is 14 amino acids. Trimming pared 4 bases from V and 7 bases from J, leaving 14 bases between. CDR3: CASSLEGLGQPQHF. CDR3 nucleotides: TGTGCCAGCAGTTTGGAAGGACTCGGACAGCCCCAGCATTTT.

CDR3 protein: CASSQSRWIGYTF. For the CDR3, the DNA is TGTGCCAGCAGCCAGTCGAGGTGGATCGGCTACACCTTC. The chain is built from TRBV14 and TRBJ1-2; the D is unclear. V was pared by 3 bases and J by 8 bases, with 13 bases between. The CDR3 spans 13 residues. Germline V lookup: CDR1 SGHDN, CDR2 FVKESK.